A single sample gave rise to the 14 T cell receptor beta chains below, sequenced in a study of T cells in localized non-small cell lung cancer. Clones were read by immunoSEQ multiplex PCR, and TCRdb kept only the in-frame ones, dropping some. Among 2,500 to 3,000 clones listed, under 30% were seen once. This specimen was lung tumor tissue, taken before any cancer treatment. Source of these receptors: a female donor at least 60 years old with stage II squamous cell lung carcinoma.

In this sample, this clone is medium-sized. V is TRBV9 and J is TRBJ2-6, with no clear D. The V end was cut by 5 bases, the J end by 1 base, with 10 bases between. CDR1 and CDR2 (germline): SGDLS, YYNGEE. The CDR3 is made up of 15 amino acids. The CDR3: CASRETVSGANVLTF. CDR3 coding DNA: TGTGCCAGCAGGGAAACAGTTTCTGGGGCCAACGTCCTGACTTTC.

This clone was picked up a small number of times. The chain recombines TRBV11-3 with TRBJ2-7, with D perhaps matching TRBD1 or TRBD2 (5 bases each). This CDR3 comprises 14 residues. Germline CDR1 is SGHNT and CDR2 is YENEEA. V gave up 4 bases and J gave up 3 bases, with 13 bases separating them. The CDR3 region is CASSSYKRGYEQYF. In DNA, the CDR3 is TGTGCCAGCAGCTCGTACAAGAGGGGCTACGAGCAGTACTTC.

This clone was detected a few times. V and J are TRBV9 and TRBJ1-2, with D unresolved. The V gene's germline CDR1 is SGDLS and CDR2 YYNGEE. This CDR3 has 12 amino acids. Trimming took off 5 bases at V and 5 bases at J, with 10 bases between the two ends. In DNA, the CDR3 is TGTGCCAGCAGTGACCGGGGATATGGCTACACCTTC. Protein sequence: CASSDRGYGYTF.

This clone was observed a few times. The chain recombines TRBV18 with TRBJ1-6; D not certain. CDR3 length: 13 residues. Trimming pared 2 bases from V and 5 bases from J, leaving 4 bases between. Germline V gene data show CDR1 as KGHSH and CDR2 as LQKENI. The CDR3 bases are TGTGCCAGCTCACCAGCCCATAATTCACCCCTCCACTTT. Its protein product is CASSPAHNSPLHF.

This clone was counted only a few times. The V call is TRBV4-1, the J call TRBJ2-7; unclear D gene. Germline V gene sequence: CDR1 MGHRA, CDR2 YSYEKL. V lost 0 bases, J lost 4 bases, and 13 bases lay in between. The CDR3 consists of 15 residues. CDR3 amino acids: CASSQEERFPYEQYF. The CDR3 DNA reads TGCGCCAGCAGCCAAGAAGAGAGGTTTCCTTACGAGCAGTACTTC.

The CDR3 nucleotides are TGCGCCAGCAAAGGACTTTCGAACACCGGGGAGCTGTTTTTT. Translated: CASKGLSNTGELFF. The V call is TRBV5-1, the J call TRBJ2-2; the D gene is possibly TRBD2 (5 bases). Trimming shortened V by 6 bases and J by 0 bases, and 9 bases separated the two germline ends. The CDR3 covers 14 residues. Germline CDR1 and CDR2: SGHRS and YFSETQ.

This clone was observed a handful of times. This chain uses TRBV6-8 with TRBJ2-3; D gene ambiguous. The CDR3 is made up of 15 amino acids. V was pared by 6 bases and J by 2 bases, with 15 bases between. Germline values: CDR1 MNHGY, CDR2 SAAAGT. The CDR3 DNA reads as TGTGCCAGCAGCATAGTGGGATTAACCACAGATACGCAGTATTTT. Encoded protein: CASSIVGLTTDTQYF.

A remark on this clone: Relative to the germline gene, one junction end is altered; a read error may explain this. The rearrangement uses TRBV6-8 and TRBJ2-3, with D perhaps TRBD2 (7 bases). CDR3 length: 15 residues. Germline V lookup: CDR1 MNHGY, CDR2 SAAAGT. In DNA, the CDR3 is TGTGCCATCAGTGTTGGCGGGGGCGTCACAGATACGCAGTATTTT. This encodes CAISVGGGVTDTQYF.

This rearrangement joins TRBV11-3 to TRBJ2-5, with 8 bases fitting TRBD2. Trimming took 0 bases from V and 5 from J; bases not matched to a gene: 5. The CDR3 is 15 amino acids. CDR1 and CDR2 (germline): SGHNT, YENEEA. CDR3 sequence reads: CASSLESGGRETQYF. The CDR3 nucleotides read TGTGCCAGCAGCTTAGAGTCGGGGGGGCGCGAGACCCAGTACTTC. Drawing the rest from reference TRBV11-3 and TRBJ2-5, the complete variable domain is EAGVVQSPRYKIIEKKQPVAFWCNPISGHNTLYWYLQNLGQGPELLIRYENEEAVDDSQLPKDRFSAERLKGVDSTLKIQPAELGDSAVYLCASSLESGGRETQYFGPGTRLLVL.

The chain couples TRBV11-3 to TRBJ1-1; the match to TRBD1 covers 9 bases. The V gene's germline CDR1 is SGHNT and CDR2 YENEEA. CDR3 length: 15 amino acids. Germline trimming cut 4 bases from V and 0 bases from J; bases unmatched to any gene: 3. The CDR3 nucleotides read TGTGCCAGCAGCTCGGGACAGGGAATGAACACTGAAGCTTTCTTT. Amino acid sequence: CASSSGQGMNTEAFF.

This clone was detected a few times. The rearrangement links TRBV6-8 to TRBJ1-1, with 7 bases aligning to TRBD1. The germline gives CDR1 MNHGY, CDR2 SAAAGT. This CDR3 has 13 residues. The V and J ends lost 6 bases and 4 bases, in that order; junction bases with no gene match: 5. CDR3 nucleotides: TGTGCCAGCAGACCCCAGGGGGGCACTGAAGCTTTCTTT. Its protein product is CASRPQGGTEAFF.

This clone has just a few counts. The V call is TRBV11-3, the J call TRBJ1-6; 8 nucleotides align to TRBD1. CDR3 length: 18 residues. The V gene end was trimmed by 2 bases and the J gene end by 0 bases; junction bases not matched to a gene: 6. Germline CDR1 and CDR2: SGHNT and YENEEA. CDR3 sequence: CASSLYGTGGSYNSPLHF. The CDR3 DNA reads as TGTGCCAGCAGCTTATACGGAACAGGGGGCTCCTATAATTCACCCCTCCACTTT.

The V and J genes are TRBV2 and TRBJ2-5; tentative D call: TRBD1 (5 bases). Germline V gives CDR1 SNHLY, CDR2 FYNNEI. V was cut by 8 bases and J by 2 bases, with 9 bases left in between. The CDR3 has 12 residues. The CDR3 sequence: CASATGQETQYF. CDR3 DNA: TGTGCCAGCGCAACAGGACAAGAGACCCAGTACTTC.

The chain employs TRBV19 and TRBJ2-3, with 10 bases matching TRBD2. This CDR3 contains 16 residues. The germline CDR1 and CDR2 sequences are LNHDA and SQIVND (reference sequence). Trimming cost V 4 bases and J 4 bases; bases outside gene matches: 8. This chain's CDR3 is CASSRSGGAPADTQYF. CDR3 in DNA: TGTGCCAGTAGTAGGAGCGGGGGGGCCCCAGCAGATACGCAGTATTTT.